This T cell receptor beta chain emerged from a study of OX40 agonist ivuxolimab in advanced cancers. Study-level information: The patients got ivuxolimab, which is an agonistic anti-OX40 (CD134) antibody. Dose-escalation cases comprised hepatocellular carcinoma, melanoma, renal cell or head and neck cancer.

Assay: immunoSEQ multiplex PCR; the TCRdb copy retains only in-frame clones and omits some. This repertoire shows under 80,000 clones, 85% to 90% found once; its top ten account for 2% to 2.5%. From germline, CDR1 is MNHNS and CDR2 SASEGT. The CDR3 runs 12 residues. Trimming removed 5 bases from V and 5 bases from J, with 9 bases in between. The source material was CD4+ or CD8+ T cells sorted from blood, sampled in a trial of the OX40 agonist ivuxolimab. This clonotype was obtained from an adult with an advanced solid tumor such as melanoma, head and neck, liver or kidney cancer. The V gene is TRBV6-1, the J gene TRBJ2-5; D unclear. The CDR3 DNA reads as TGTGCCAGCAGTCCCGACTGGGAGACCCAGTACTTC. Its translation is CASSPDWETQYF.